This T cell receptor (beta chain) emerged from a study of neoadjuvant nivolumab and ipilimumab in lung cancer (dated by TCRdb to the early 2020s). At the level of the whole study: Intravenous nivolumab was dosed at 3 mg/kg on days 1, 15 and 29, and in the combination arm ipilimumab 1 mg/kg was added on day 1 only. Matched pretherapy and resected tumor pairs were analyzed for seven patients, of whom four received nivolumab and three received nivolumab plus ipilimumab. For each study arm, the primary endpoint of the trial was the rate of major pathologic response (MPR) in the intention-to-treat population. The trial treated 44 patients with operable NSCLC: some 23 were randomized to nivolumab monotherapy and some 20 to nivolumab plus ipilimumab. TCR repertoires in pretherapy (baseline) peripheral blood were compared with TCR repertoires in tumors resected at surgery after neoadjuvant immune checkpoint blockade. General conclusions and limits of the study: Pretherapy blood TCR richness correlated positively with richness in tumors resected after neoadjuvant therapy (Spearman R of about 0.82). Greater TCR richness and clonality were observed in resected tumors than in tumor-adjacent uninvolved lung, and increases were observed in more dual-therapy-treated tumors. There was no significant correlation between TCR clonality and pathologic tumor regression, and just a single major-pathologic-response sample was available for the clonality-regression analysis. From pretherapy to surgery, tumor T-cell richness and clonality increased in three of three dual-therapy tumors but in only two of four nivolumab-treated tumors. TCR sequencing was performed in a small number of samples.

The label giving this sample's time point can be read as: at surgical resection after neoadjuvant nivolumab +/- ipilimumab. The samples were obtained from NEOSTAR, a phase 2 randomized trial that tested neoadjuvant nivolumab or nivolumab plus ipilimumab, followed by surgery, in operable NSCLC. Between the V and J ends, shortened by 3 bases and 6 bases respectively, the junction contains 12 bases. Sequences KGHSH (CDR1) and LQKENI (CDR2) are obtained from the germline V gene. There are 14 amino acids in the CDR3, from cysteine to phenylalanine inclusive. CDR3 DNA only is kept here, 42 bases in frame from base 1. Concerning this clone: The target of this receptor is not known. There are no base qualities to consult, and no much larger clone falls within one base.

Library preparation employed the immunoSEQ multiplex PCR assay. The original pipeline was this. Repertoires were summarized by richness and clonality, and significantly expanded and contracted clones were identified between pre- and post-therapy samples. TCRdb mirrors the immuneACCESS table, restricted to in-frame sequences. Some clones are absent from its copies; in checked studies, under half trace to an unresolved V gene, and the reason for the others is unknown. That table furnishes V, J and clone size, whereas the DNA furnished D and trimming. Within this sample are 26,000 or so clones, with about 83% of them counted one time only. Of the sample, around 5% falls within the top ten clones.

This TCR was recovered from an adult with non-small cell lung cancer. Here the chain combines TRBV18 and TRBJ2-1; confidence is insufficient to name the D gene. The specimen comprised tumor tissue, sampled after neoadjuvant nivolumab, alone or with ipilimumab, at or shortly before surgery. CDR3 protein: CASSPGRPANEQFF. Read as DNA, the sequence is TGTGCCAGCTCACCCGGCCGACCAGCCAATGAGCAGTTCTTC.